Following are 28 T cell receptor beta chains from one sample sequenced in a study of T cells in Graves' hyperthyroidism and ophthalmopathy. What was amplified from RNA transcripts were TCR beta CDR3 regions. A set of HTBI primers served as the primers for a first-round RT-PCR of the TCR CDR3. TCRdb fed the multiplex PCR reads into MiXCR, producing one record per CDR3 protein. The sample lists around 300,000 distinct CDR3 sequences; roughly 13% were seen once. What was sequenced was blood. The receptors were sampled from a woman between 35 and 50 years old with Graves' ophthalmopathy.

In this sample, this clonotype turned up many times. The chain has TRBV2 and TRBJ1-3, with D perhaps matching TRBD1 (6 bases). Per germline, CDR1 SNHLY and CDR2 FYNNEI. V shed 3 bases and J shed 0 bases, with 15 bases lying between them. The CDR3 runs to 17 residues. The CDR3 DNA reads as TGTGCCAGCAGTGATGGACAGCTCCCTTACTCTGGAAACACCATATATTTT. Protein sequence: CASSDGQLPYSGNTIYF.

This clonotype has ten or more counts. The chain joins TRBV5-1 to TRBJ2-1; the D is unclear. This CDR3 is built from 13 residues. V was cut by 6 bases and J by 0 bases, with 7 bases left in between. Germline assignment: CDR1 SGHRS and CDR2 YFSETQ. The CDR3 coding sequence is TGCGCCAGCACGGGCTACTCCTACAATGAGCAGTTCTTC. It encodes CASTGYSYNEQFF.

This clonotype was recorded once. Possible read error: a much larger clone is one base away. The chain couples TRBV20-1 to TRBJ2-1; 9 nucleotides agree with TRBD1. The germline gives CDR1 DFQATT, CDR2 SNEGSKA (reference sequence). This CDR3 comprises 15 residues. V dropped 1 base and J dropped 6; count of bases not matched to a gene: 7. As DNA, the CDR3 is TGCAGTGCTAGAGGAACCAGGACAGGGGTCAATGAGCAGTTCTTC. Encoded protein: CSARGTRTGVNEQFF.

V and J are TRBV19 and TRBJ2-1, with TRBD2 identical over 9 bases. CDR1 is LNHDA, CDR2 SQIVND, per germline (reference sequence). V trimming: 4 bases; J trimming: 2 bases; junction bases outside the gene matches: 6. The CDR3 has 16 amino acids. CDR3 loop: CASSTDLAGPYNEQFF. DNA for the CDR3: TGTGCCAGTAGTACCGACCTAGCGGGACCCTACAATGAGCAGTTCTTC. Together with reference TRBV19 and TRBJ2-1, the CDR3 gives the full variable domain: DGGITQSPKYLFRKEGQNVTLSCEQNLNHDAMYWYRQDPGQGLRLIYYSQIVNDFQKGDIAEGYSVSREKKESFPLTVTSAQKNPTAFYLCASSTDLAGPYNEQFFGPGTRLTVL.

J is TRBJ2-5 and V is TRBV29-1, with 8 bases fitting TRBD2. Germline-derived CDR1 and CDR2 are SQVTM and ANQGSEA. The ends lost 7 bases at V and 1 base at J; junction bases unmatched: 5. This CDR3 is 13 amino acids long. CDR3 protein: CSAMGLVQETQYF. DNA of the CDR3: TGCAGCGCAATGGGACTAGTCCAAGAGACCCAGTACTTC.

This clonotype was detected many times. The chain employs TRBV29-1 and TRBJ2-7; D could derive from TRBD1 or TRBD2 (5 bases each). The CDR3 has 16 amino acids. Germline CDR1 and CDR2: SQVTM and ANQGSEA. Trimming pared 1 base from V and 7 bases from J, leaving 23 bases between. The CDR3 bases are TGCAGCGTTGAAGGATTGACGGGAAAGGGGTCCAGGGAGCAGTACTTC. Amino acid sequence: CSVEGLTGKGSREQYF.

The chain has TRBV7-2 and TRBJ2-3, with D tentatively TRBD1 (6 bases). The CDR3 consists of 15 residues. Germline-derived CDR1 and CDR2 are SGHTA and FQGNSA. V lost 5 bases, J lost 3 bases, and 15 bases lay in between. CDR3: CASSKGGIGTDTQYF. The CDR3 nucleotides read TGTGCCAGCAGCAAAGGGGGAATTGGGACAGATACGCAGTATTTT.

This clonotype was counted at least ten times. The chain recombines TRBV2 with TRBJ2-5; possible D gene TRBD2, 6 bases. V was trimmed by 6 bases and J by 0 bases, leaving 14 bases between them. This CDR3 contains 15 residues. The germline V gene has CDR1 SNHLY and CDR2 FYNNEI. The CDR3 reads CASRVSRGYQETQYF. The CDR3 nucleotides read TGTGCCAGCAGGGTCTCGCGGGGCTACCAAGAGACCCAGTACTTC.

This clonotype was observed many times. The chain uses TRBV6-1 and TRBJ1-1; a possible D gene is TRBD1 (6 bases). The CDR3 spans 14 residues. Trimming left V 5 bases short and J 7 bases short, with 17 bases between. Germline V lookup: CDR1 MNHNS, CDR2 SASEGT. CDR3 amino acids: CASSPPRGRLEAFF. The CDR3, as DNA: TGTGCCAGCAGTCCACCCAGGGGCCGTCTTGAAGCTTTCTTT.

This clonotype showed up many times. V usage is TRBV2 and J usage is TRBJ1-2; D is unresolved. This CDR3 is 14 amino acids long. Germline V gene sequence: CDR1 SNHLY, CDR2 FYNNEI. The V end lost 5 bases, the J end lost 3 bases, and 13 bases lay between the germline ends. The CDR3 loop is CASSFTANDYGYTF. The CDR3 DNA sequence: TGTGCCAGCAGTTTTACCGCCAATGACTATGGCTACACCTTC.

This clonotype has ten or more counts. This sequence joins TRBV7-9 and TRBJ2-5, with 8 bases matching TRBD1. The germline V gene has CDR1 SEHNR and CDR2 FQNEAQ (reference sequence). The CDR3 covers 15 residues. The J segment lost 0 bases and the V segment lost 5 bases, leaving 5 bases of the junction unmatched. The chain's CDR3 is CASSPRTGNQETQYF. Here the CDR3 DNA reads TGTGCCAGCAGCCCCCGGACAGGGAACCAAGAGACCCAGTACTTC. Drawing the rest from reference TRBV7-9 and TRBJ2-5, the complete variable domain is DTGVSQNPRHKITKRGQNVTFRCDPISEHNRLYWYRQTLGQGPEFLTYFQNEAQLEKSRLLSDRFSAERPKGSFSTLEIQRTEQGDSAMYLCASSPRTGNQETQYFGPGTRLLVL.

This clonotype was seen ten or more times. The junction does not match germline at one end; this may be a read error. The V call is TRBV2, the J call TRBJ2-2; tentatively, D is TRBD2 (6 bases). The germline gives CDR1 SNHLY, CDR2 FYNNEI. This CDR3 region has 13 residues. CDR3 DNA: TGTGCCAGCAGGGAAGGACTAACCGGGGAGCTGTTTTTT. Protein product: CASREGLTGELFF.

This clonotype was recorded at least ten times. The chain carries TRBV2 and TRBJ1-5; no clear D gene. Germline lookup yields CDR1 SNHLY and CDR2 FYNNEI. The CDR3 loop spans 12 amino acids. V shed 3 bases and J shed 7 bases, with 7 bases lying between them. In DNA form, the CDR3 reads TGTGCCAGCAGTGATTTGGGACAGCCCCAGCATTTT. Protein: CASSDLGQPQHF.

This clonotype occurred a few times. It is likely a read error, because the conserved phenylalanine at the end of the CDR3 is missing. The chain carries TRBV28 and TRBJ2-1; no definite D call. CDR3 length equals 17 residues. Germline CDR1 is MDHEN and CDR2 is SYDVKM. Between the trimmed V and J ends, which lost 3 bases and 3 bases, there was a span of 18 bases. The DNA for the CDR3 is TGTGCCAGCAGTTTGTCACCGGGTGAGGAAGGCTACAATGAGCAGTTCCTC. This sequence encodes CASSLSPGEEGYNEQFL.

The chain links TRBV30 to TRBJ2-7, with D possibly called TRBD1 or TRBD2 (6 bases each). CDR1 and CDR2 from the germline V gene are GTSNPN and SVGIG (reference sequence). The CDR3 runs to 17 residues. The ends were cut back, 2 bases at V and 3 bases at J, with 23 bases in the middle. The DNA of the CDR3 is TGTGCCTGGAGTTGGGGGGCAATGGTCGGGGGCGGCTACGAGCAGTACTTC. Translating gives CAWSWGAMVGGGYEQYF.

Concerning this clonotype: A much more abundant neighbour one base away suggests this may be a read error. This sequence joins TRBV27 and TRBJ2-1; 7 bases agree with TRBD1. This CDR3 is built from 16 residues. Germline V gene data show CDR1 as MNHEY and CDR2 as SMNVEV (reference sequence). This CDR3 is CVSTPTGDSSYNEQFF. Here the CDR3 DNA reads TGTGTCAGCACCCCTACTGGGGACAGCTCCTACAATGAGCAGTTCTTC.

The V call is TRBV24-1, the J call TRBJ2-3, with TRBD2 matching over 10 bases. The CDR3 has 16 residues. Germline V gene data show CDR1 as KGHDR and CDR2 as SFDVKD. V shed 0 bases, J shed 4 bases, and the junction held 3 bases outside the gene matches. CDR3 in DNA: TGTGCCACCAGTGATTTGATAGCGGGAGGCCCAGATACGCAGTATTTT. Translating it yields CATSDLIAGGPDTQYF.

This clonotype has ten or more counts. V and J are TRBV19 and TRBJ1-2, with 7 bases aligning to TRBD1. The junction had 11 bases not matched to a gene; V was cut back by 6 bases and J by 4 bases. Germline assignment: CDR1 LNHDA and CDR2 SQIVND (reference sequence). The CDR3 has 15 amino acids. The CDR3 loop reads CASRGWGQPIYGYTF. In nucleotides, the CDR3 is TGTGCCAGTAGAGGGTGGGGACAGCCGATCTATGGCTACACCTTC. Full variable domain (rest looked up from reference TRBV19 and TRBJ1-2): DGGITQSPKYLFRKEGQNVTLSCEQNLNHDAMYWYRQDPGQGLRLIYYSQIVNDFQKGDIAEGYSVSREKKESFPLTVTSAQKNPTAFYLCASRGWGQPIYGYTFGSGTRLTVV.

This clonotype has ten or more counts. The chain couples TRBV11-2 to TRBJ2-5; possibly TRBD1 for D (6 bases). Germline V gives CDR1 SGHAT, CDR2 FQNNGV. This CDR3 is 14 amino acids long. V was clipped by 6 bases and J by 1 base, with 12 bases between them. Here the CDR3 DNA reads TGTGCCAGCAGGCCCGGGACACCCCAAGAGACCCAGTACTTC. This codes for CASRPGTPQETQYF. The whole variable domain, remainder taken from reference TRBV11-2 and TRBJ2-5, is EAGVAQSPRYKIIEKRQSVAFWCNPISGHATLYWYQQILGQGPKLLIQFQNNGVVDDSQLPKDRFSAERLKGVDSTLKIQPAKLEDSAVYLCASRPGTPQETQYFGPGTRLLVL.

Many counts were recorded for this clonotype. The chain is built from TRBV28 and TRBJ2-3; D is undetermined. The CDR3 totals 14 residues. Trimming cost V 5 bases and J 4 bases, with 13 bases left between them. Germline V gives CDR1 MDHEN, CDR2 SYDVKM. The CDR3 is CASSRYSGADTQYF. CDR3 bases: TGTGCCAGCAGTCGCTACTCGGGCGCAGATACGCAGTATTTT.

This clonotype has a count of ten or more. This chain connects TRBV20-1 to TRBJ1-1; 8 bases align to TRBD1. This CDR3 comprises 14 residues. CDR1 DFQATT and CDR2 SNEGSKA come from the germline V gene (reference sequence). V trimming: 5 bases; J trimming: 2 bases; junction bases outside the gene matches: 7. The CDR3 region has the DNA TGCAGTGCTCGGACAGGGTGGGCAAACACTGAAGCTTTCTTT. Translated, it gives CSARTGWANTEAFF.

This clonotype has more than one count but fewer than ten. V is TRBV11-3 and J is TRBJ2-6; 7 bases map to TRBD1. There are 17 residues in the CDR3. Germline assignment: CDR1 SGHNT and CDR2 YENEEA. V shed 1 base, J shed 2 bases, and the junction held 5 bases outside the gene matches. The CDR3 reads CASSLGRQGTGANVLTF. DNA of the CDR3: TGTGCCAGCAGCTTAGGTCGACAGGGTACTGGGGCCAACGTCCTGACTTTC.

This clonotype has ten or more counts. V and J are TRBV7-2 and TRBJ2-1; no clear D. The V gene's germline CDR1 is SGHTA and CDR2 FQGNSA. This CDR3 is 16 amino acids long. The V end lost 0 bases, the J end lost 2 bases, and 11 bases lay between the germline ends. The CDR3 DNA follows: TGTGCCAGCAGCTTAGCACTTCGATCTCCCTACAATGAGCAGTTCTTC. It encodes CASSLALRSPYNEQFF.

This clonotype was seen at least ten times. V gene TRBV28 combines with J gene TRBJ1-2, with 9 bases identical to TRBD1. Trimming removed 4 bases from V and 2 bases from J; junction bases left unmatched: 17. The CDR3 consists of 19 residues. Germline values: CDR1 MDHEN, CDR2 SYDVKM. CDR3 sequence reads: CASSSPGGGQGPFNYGYTF. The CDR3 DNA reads TGTGCCAGCAGTTCCCCTGGAGGGGGACAGGGCCCGTTCAACTATGGCTACACCTTC.

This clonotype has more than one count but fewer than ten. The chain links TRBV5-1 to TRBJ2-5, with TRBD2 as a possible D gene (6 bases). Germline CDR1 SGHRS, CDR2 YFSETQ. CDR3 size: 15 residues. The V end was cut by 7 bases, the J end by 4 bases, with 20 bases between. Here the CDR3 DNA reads TGCGCCAGCTTCCGGCGGGGATTTGGTAGAGAGACCCAGTACTTC. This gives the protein CASFRRGFGRETQYF. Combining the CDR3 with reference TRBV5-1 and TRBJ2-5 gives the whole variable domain KAGVTQTPRYLIKTRGQQVTLSCSPISGHRSVSWYQQTPGQGLQFLFEYFSETQRNKGNFPGRFSGRQFSNSRSEMNVSTLELGDSALYLCASFRRGFGRETQYFGPGTRLLVL.

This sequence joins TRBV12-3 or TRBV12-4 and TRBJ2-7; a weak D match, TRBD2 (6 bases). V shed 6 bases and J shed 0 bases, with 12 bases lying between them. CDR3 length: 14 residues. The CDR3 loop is CASRLSGFSYEQYF. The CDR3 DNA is TGTGCCAGCAGACTTAGCGGCTTCTCCTACGAGCAGTACTTC.

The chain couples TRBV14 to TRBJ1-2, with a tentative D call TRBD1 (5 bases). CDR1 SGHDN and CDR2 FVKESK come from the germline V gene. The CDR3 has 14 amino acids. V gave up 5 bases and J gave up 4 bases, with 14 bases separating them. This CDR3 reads CASSKGEASYGYTF. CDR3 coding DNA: TGTGCCAGCAGCAAAGGGGAAGCTAGCTATGGCTACACCTTC.

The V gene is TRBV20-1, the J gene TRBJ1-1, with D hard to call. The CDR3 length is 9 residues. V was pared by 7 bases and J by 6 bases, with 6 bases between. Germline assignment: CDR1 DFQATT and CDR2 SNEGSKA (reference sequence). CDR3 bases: TGCAGTGGGGCGGCTGAAGCTTTCTTT. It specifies CSGAAEAFF.